This note documents a single T cell receptor (beta chain) sequence. Its specificity is unknown. This entry belongs to a study of cytomegalovirus exposure and HLA in healthy donors. Looking at the study overall: There were some 410 genotyped donors. Of these, 81% fell in the genetic ancestry cluster associated with self-reported Caucasian donors.

Study-level points and caveats: Indistinguishable V segments such as TRBV6-2 and TRBV6-3 were excluded. Serostatus for CMV was the only available immune exposure information.

The PCR contained 60 Vbeta and 13 Jbeta primers. Generated by immunoSEQ multiplex PCR, the TCRdb table keeps only in-frame clones and is missing some. This table holds 85,000 to 110,000 clones. V shed 0 bases, J shed 3 bases, and the junction held 5 bases outside the gene matches. This CDR3 is 15 amino acids long. The germline V gene encodes CDR1 SGHVS and CDR2 FQNEAQ. The source of this sequence is a man aged 35-49 years in good health and CMV-seronegative. This sequence joins TRBV7-8 and TRBJ2-7; 7 bases align to TRBD2. The sequencing sample was made of PBMCs. CDR3 region: CASSLAGGLGYEQYF. CDR3 nucleotides: TGTGCCAGCAGCTTAGCGGGAGGGTTGGGCTACGAGCAGTACTTC.